Listed below are T cell receptor beta chains from one sample, sequenced in a study of cytotoxic CD8 clonotypes in ibrutinib-treated CLL. Libraries were prepared by immunoSEQ multiplex PCR; TCRdb keeps only in-frame clonotypes and omits some of them. This sample has some 140,000 clones, with around 90% found just once. The material was PBMCs, obtained after 12 months of ibrutinib treatment. The origin of the receptors is a human donor with chronic lymphocytic leukemia. CDR3s include the opening cysteine and the closing phenylalanine or tryptophan. D genes are given only for firm matches. Clone size is not always given. Where it is, it says once, few, many or a class for expanded clones.

d_gene,abundance,v_gene,j_gene,CDR3aa,CDR3nt
.,.,TRBV7-9,TRBJ1-2,CASSFTTGNYGYTF,TGTGCCAGCAGCTTTACGACGGGCAACTATGGCTACACCTTC
.,.,TRBV7-2,TRBJ2-3,CASGRPDMDGGDTQYF,TGTGCCAGCGGTCGACCCGACATGGATGGGGGAGATACGCAGTATTTT
.,.,TRBV21-1,TRBJ2-6,CASSPMGRGAGANVLTF,TGTGCCAGCAGCCCCATGGGAAGAGGGGCTGGGGCCAACGTCCTGACTTTC
.,.,TRBV18,TRBJ1-4,CASSPGKELTATNEKLFF,TGTGCCAGCTCACCGGGAAAGGAACTGACGGCAACTAATGAAAAACTGTTTTTT
.,few,TRBV2,TRBJ1-2,CASSQQENYGYTF,TGTGCCAGCAGTCAACAGGAGAACTATGGCTACACCTTC
.,.,TRBV2,TRBJ1-4,CASSRGTTDEKLFF,TGTGCCAGCAGCCGAGGGACCACGGATGAAAAACTGTTTTTT
.,once,TRBV4-2,TRBJ1-2,CASSQDLPGYTF,TGTGCCAGCAGCCAAGATCTCCCCGGCTACACCTTC
TRBD1,.,TRBV6-1,TRBJ2-1,CASSEGGGQGFYEQFF,TGTGCCAGCAGTGAAGGGGGGGGACAGGGATTCTATGAGCAGTTCTTC
TRBD1,.,TRBV6-6,TRBJ1-2,CASNVQGTEGYTF,TGTGCCAGCAACGTACAGGGGACTGAAGGCTACACCTTC
.,.,TRBV19,TRBJ1-5,CASTNMGGSNQPQHF,TGTGCCAGTACCAATATGGGGGGTAGCAATCAGCCCCAGCATTTT
.,.,TRBV11-3,TRBJ1-1,CASSLRGGNTEAFF,TGTGCCAGCAGCTTACGGGGAGGAAACACTGAAGCTTTCTTT
.,.,TRBV27,TRBJ2-7,CASSFRTVPLIYEQYF,TGTGCCAGCAGTTTCCGGACAGTCCCTCTTATCTACGAGCAGTACTTC
TRBD2,.,TRBV6-5,TRBJ2-7,CASSSGRGAYEQYF,TGTGCCAGCAGTAGCGGGAGAGGCGCCTACGAGCAGTACTTC
TRBD1,.,TRBV7-9,TRBJ2-1,CASSSGLRDREFF,TGTGCCAGCAGCTCTGGGCTAAGGGACAGGGAGTTCTTC
.,.,TRBV28,TRBJ1-5,CASSSGHSNQPQHF,TGTGCCAGCAGTTCGGGTCATAGCAATCAGCCCCAGCATTTT
.,.,TRBV28,TRBJ2-6,CASNTLRGGANVLTF,TGTGCCAGCAACACACTCAGGGGTGGGGCCAACGTCCTGACTTTC
.,.,TRBV11-1,TRBJ1-4,CASSLTGSDREKLFF,TGTGCCAGCAGCTTAACAGGGTCGGATCGTGAAAAACTGTTTTTT
.,.,TRBV23-1,TRBJ2-4,CASSQGYQLDKNIQYF,TGCGCCAGCAGTCAAGGATATCAACTAGACAAAAACATTCAGTACTTC
.,.,TRBV6-5,TRBJ1-1,CASSSRPGTTNTEAFF,TGTGCCAGCAGTTCTCGTCCCGGGACAACGAACACTGAAGCTTTCTTT
.,.,TRBV28,TRBJ1-5,CTSRIPTDGQPQHF,TGTACCAGCAGAATCCCTACGGATGGACAGCCCCAGCATTTT
.,.,TRBV7-9,TRBJ2-1,CASSYEGARGNEQFF,TGTGCCAGCAGCTATGAGGGGGCGCGGGGCAATGAGCAGTTCTTC
.,once,TRBV12-5,TRBJ2-2,CASGFLTGQGTGELFF,TGTGCTAGTGGTTTCCTGACGGGTCAAGGCACCGGGGAGCTGTTTTTT
TRBD2,.,TRBV19,TRBJ2-1,CASSIGGRASEQFF,TGTGCCAGTAGTATTGGCGGGAGGGCCTCTGAGCAGTTCTTC
TRBD1,.,TRBV6-5,TRBJ1-1,CASSYSTTGDTEAFF,TGTGCCAGCAGTTACTCGACGACAGGGGACACTGAAGCTTTCTTT
.,.,TRBV5-1,TRBJ1-3,CASSLEITGSGNTIYF,TGCGCCAGCAGCTTGGAAATAACAGGGTCTGGAAACACCATATATTTT
TRBD2,.,TRBV19,TRBJ2-4,CASSTTSVRNIQYF,TGTGCCAGTAGTACGACTAGCGTTAGGAACATTCAGTACTTC
.,once,TRBV4-2,TRBJ2-1,CASRLGTGNYNEQFF,TGTGCCAGCCGCCTCGGCACAGGGAACTACAATGAGCAGTTCTTC
.,.,TRBV6-6,TRBJ2-3,CASRSTDTQYF,TGTGCCTCTCGAAGCACAGATACGCAGTATTTT
TRBD1,.,TRBV9,TRBJ2-2,CASSQGDPSRWTGELFF,TGTGCCAGCAGTCAGGGGGATCCGTCTAGATGGACCGGGGAGCTGTTTTTT
TRBD1,.,TRBV18,TRBJ2-5,CASSPRTGFEETQYF,TGTGCCAGCTCACCAAGGACAGGGTTTGAAGAGACCCAGTACTTC
.,.,TRBV7-9,TRBJ2-1,CASARGSSYNEQFF,TGTGCCAGCGCCAGGGGAAGCTCCTACAATGAGCAGTTCTTC
.,.,TRBV7-2,TRBJ2-1,CASSFYSVYNEQFF,TGTGCCAGCAGCTTCTATAGCGTGTACAATGAGCAGTTCTTC
.,once,TRBV7-2,TRBJ1-1,CASSPREARYEAFF,TGTGCCAGCAGCCCGCGGGAGGCGAGGTATGAAGCTTTCTTT
.,.,TRBV18,TRBJ2-7,CASSPLSRDPQYF,TGTGCCAGCTCACCCTTATCCCGGGACCCGCAGTACTTC
TRBD2,.,TRBV30,TRBJ2-2,CAWTRRLAGGSGELFF,TGTGCCTGGACCCGGCGACTAGCGGGAGGATCCGGGGAGCTGTTTTTT